These T cell receptor beta chains were read from a single sample in a study of blood T cells in healthy people across ages. MiXCR, applied by TCRdb to the 5' RACE reads, yields one record per CDR3 protein. The sample holds 700,000 to 900,000 distinct CDR3 sequences, about 55% seen once. Sequencing was performed on blood. Receptor source: a man at least 80 years old in good health. CDR3s include the opening cysteine and the closing phenylalanine or tryptophan. A D gene is named only where the DNA matches it firmly. Expanded clones get a size class; other rows say once, few or many, or leave the size out.

CDR3aa: CSASRLAGFSEQFF
CDR3nt: TGCAGTGCTAGCCGACTAGCGGGATTCAGTGAGCAGTTCTTC
j_gene: TRBJ2-1
abundance: few
d_gene: TRBD2
v_gene: TRBV20-1

CDR3aa: CASSPLEGERYAYF
CDR3nt: TGTGCCAGCTCACCTCTCGAAGGGGAGAGATACGCGTATTTT
j_gene: TRBJ2-3
abundance: many
d_gene: NA
v_gene: TRBV18

CDR3aa: CASSSGLLTEAFF
CDR3nt: TGTGCCAGCAGTTCGGGGCTGTTGACTGAAGCTTTCTTT
j_gene: TRBJ1-1
abundance: NA
d_gene: NA
v_gene: TRBV2

CDR3aa: CAWSVRATGIAKNIQYF
CDR3nt: TGTGCCTGGAGTGTACGGGCAACAGGTATAGCCAAAAACATTCAGTACTTC
j_gene: TRBJ2-4
abundance: NA
d_gene: NA
v_gene: TRBV30

CDR3aa: CASSLDTSTLHF
CDR3nt: TGTGCCAGCAGCCTCGACACCTCTACGCTCCACTTT
j_gene: TRBJ1-6
abundance: few
d_gene: NA
v_gene: TRBV7-2

CDR3aa: CAISPRGGGPQGQETQYF
CDR3nt: TGTGCCATCAGTCCCCGCGGGGGGGGACCCCAGGGTCAAGAGACCCAGTACTTC
j_gene: TRBJ2-5
abundance: once
d_gene: TRBD2
v_gene: TRBV10-3

CDR3aa: CASTRAYEQYF
CDR3nt: TGTGCCAGCACCAGAGCCTACGAGCAGTACTTC
j_gene: TRBJ2-7
abundance: once
d_gene: NA
v_gene: TRBV6-2/TRBV6-3

CDR3aa: CASSPEGWTEAFF
CDR3nt: TGTGCCAGCAGCCCAGAGGGGTGGACTGAAGCTTTCTTT
j_gene: TRBJ1-1
abundance: NA
d_gene: NA
v_gene: TRBV7-9

CDR3aa: CAIREDRVDETQFF
CDR3nt: TGTGCCATCAGGGAAGACAGGGTAGATGAGACCCAGTTCTTC
j_gene: TRBJ2-1
abundance: once
d_gene: TRBD1
v_gene: TRBV10-3

CDR3aa: CASSWTGEDTQYF
CDR3nt: TGCGCCAGCAGCTGGACAGGGGAAGATACGCAGTATTTT
j_gene: TRBJ2-3
abundance: NA
d_gene: TRBD1
v_gene: TRBV5-1

CDR3aa: CASSRGSGYTF
CDR3nt: TGTGCCAGCAGCCGAGGAAGCGGCTACACCTTC
j_gene: TRBJ1-2
abundance: NA
d_gene: NA
v_gene: TRBV7-2

CDR3aa: CASGPRELPYNEQFF
CDR3nt: TGTGCCAGCGGGCCCAGGGAGTTACCCTACAATGAGCAGTTCTTC
j_gene: TRBJ2-1
abundance: NA
d_gene: NA
v_gene: TRBV27

CDR3aa: CSAISDKGRNEQFF
CDR3nt: TGCAGTGCTATAAGTGACAAGGGCCGCAATGAGCAGTTCTTC
j_gene: TRBJ2-1
abundance: NA
d_gene: NA
v_gene: TRBV20-1

CDR3aa: CASSESVVGQETQYF
CDR3nt: TGCGCCAGCAGTGAGTCCGTGGTCGGGCAAGAGACCCAGTACTTC
j_gene: TRBJ2-5
abundance: NA
d_gene: NA
v_gene: TRBV10-1

CDR3aa: CASSPGKTITGELFF
CDR3nt: TGTGCCAGCAGTCCCGGGAAAACCATCACCGGGGAGCTGTTTTTT
j_gene: TRBJ2-2
abundance: NA
d_gene: NA
v_gene: TRBV3-1

CDR3aa: CASSHRSNNEQFF
CDR3nt: TGCGCCAGCAGCCACCGGAGTAACAATGAGCAGTTCTTC
j_gene: TRBJ2-1
abundance: few
d_gene: NA
v_gene: TRBV4-1

CDR3aa: CASSSGASVSGYEQYF
CDR3nt: TGCGCCAGCAGCTCGGGAGCTAGCGTGTCCGGGTACGAGCAGTACTTC
j_gene: TRBJ2-7
abundance: NA
d_gene: NA
v_gene: TRBV5-1

CDR3aa: CASSSTGGRIDEQFF
CDR3nt: TGTGCCAGCAGTTCAACAGGGGGTCGAATCGATGAGCAGTTCTTC
j_gene: TRBJ2-1
abundance: few
d_gene: TRBD1
v_gene: TRBV28

CDR3aa: CASSRSGSGNEQYF
CDR3nt: TGTGCCAGCAGCCGGAGCGGGAGCGGGAACGAGCAGTACTTC
j_gene: TRBJ2-7
abundance: few
d_gene: TRBD2
v_gene: TRBV4-2

CDR3aa: CASSSSGSGTKDTQYF
CDR3nt: TGTGCCAGCAGCTCCTCGGGGAGCGGGACAAAAGATACGCAGTATTTT
j_gene: TRBJ2-3
abundance: NA
d_gene: NA
v_gene: TRBV28

CDR3aa: CASSFLSLGQSNTEAFF
CDR3nt: TGCGCCAGCAGCTTTCTTTCTTTGGGTCAATCGAACACTGAAGCTTTCTTT
j_gene: TRBJ1-1
abundance: NA
d_gene: NA
v_gene: TRBV5-1

CDR3aa: CASSKKGRQNYGYTF
CDR3nt: TGTGCCAGCAGCAAAAAGGGTCGACAGAACTATGGCTACACCTTC
j_gene: TRBJ1-2
abundance: NA
d_gene: NA
v_gene: TRBV21-1

CDR3aa: CASSYSGSVDTQYF
CDR3nt: TGTGCCAGCAGCTATAGCGGGTCGGTGGATACGCAGTATTTT
j_gene: TRBJ2-3
abundance: once
d_gene: TRBD2
v_gene: TRBV5-4

CDR3aa: CASSLPGRHEQYF
CDR3nt: TGTGCCAGCAGTTTACCAGGTCGCCACGAGCAGTACTTC
j_gene: TRBJ2-7
abundance: few
d_gene: NA
v_gene: TRBV28

CDR3aa: CASSQIFGRIQPSGANVLTF
CDR3nt: TGTGCCAGCAGCCAAATTTTTGGGCGGATCCAGCCCTCTGGGGCCAACGTCCTGACTTTC
j_gene: TRBJ2-6
abundance: NA
d_gene: NA
v_gene: TRBV3-1

CDR3aa: CASTPTISRYAYF
CDR3nt: TGTGCCAGCACGCCGACGATCTCTAGATACGCGTATTTT
j_gene: TRBJ2-3
abundance: NA
d_gene: NA
v_gene: TRBV11-2

CDR3aa: CASSPWGETYNEQFF
CDR3nt: TGTGCCAGCTCACCATGGGGGGAAACCTACAATGAGCAGTTCTTC
j_gene: TRBJ2-1
abundance: NA
d_gene: NA
v_gene: TRBV18

CDR3aa: CASSYVGGGWNTEAFF
CDR3nt: TGTGCCAGCAGTTACGTCGGGGGGGGTTGGAACACTGAAGCTTTCTTT
j_gene: TRBJ1-1
abundance: NA
d_gene: NA
v_gene: TRBV6-5

CDR3aa: CATNDPGRNEQYF
CDR3nt: TGTGCCACAAATGATCCCGGACGCAATGAGCAGTACTTC
j_gene: TRBJ2-5
abundance: NA
d_gene: NA
v_gene: TRBV24-1

CDR3aa: CSVLALPEQFF
CDR3nt: TGCAGCGTTCTAGCGCTACCTGAGCAGTTCTTC
j_gene: TRBJ2-1
abundance: many
d_gene: NA
v_gene: TRBV29-1

CDR3aa: CASSSTLRRGGSYNEQFF
CDR3nt: TGTGCCAGCAGCTCTACCCTTAGGCGCGGAGGCTCCTACAATGAGCAGTTCTTC
j_gene: TRBJ2-1
abundance: NA
d_gene: NA
v_gene: TRBV12-3/TRBV12-4

CDR3aa: CASSLAGTGLTYEQYF
CDR3nt: TGTGCCAGCAGCTTGGCTGGCACAGGGTTAACCTACGAGCAGTACTTC
j_gene: TRBJ2-7
abundance: NA
d_gene: NA
v_gene: TRBV5-5

CDR3aa: CASSSPGGRNYGYTF
CDR3nt: TGTGCCAGCAGCTCCCCCGGGGGGCGCAACTATGGCTACACCTTC
j_gene: TRBJ1-2
abundance: NA
d_gene: NA
v_gene: TRBV7-9

CDR3aa: CASSHLRGPLWSYTF
CDR3nt: TGTGCCAGCAGCCACCTCAGGGGCCCCCTCTGGAGCTACACCTTC
j_gene: TRBJ1-2
abundance: NA
d_gene: NA
v_gene: TRBV7-8

CDR3aa: CASSPTYSDYGYTF
CDR3nt: TGTGCCAGCAGTCCAACCTATTCGGATTATGGCTACACCTTC
j_gene: TRBJ1-2
abundance: once
d_gene: NA
v_gene: TRBV6-1

CDR3aa: CASSHSDGNTEAFF
CDR3nt: TGTGCCAGCTCACATTCTGACGGAAACACTGAAGCTTTCTTT
j_gene: TRBJ1-1
abundance: NA
d_gene: NA
v_gene: TRBV18

CDR3aa: CASSLQGWTGELFF
CDR3nt: TGTGCCAGCAGCCTACAGGGGTGGACCGGGGAGCTGTTTTTT
j_gene: TRBJ2-2
abundance: NA
d_gene: TRBD1
v_gene: TRBV12-3/TRBV12-4

CDR3aa: CATSDPPPNTGELFF
CDR3nt: TGTGCCACCAGTGATCCGCCCCCGAACACCGGGGAGCTGTTTTTT
j_gene: TRBJ2-2
abundance: NA
d_gene: NA
v_gene: TRBV24-1

CDR3aa: CASSSYPGGKYEQYF
CDR3nt: TGTGCCAGCAGTTCTTACCCAGGAGGGAAGTACGAGCAGTACTTC
j_gene: TRBJ2-7
abundance: NA
d_gene: NA
v_gene: TRBV27

CDR3aa: CSARDVARGEKLFF
CDR3nt: TGCAGTGCTAGAGATGTTGCTCGAGGTGAAAAACTGTTTTTT
j_gene: TRBJ1-4
abundance: NA
d_gene: NA
v_gene: TRBV20-1